A selection of T cell receptor beta chains follows, all from one sample in a study of blood T cell repertoires in COVID-19. Sequencing used immunoSEQ multiplex PCR; TCRdb keeps in-frame clones, though not all of them. The data contain over 200,000 clones, about nine tenths of them singletons. Source material: peripheral blood. The receptors come from a woman aged 55-69 years with acute or convalescent COVID-19. Both conserved end residues are part of each CDR3. D genes are given only for firm matches. Clone size is shown for a subset of rows, as once, few, many or a class of expanded clone.

V gene: TRBV11-2; D gene: TRBD1; J gene: TRBJ2-5; clone size: -; CDR3 DNA: TGTGCCAGCAGCTTAGATCAGGACAGGGTATTATCAGAGACCCAGTACTTC; CDR3 protein: CASSLDQDRVLSETQYF
V gene: TRBV6-1; D gene: -; J gene: TRBJ1-2; clone size: -; CDR3 DNA: TGTGCCAGCAGTGACATCACGGGGGGTACAAACTATGGCTACACCTTC; CDR3 protein: CASSDITGGTNYGYTF
V gene: TRBV7-9; D gene: TRBD1; J gene: TRBJ1-2; clone size: -; CDR3 DNA: TGTGCCAGCAGCCAGACAGGGGGAAGGAAGGATGGCTACACCTTC; CDR3 protein: CASSQTGGRKDGYTF
V gene: TRBV18; D gene: -; J gene: TRBJ1-3; clone size: -; CDR3 DNA: TGTGCCAGCTCACCGTGGAGCTCTGGAAACACCATATATTTT; CDR3 protein: CASSPWSSGNTIYF
V gene: TRBV27; D gene: TRBD1; J gene: TRBJ2-7; clone size: -; CDR3 DNA: TGTGCCAGCAGCCCGGACAGGGGCACCTACGAGCAGTACTTC; CDR3 protein: CASSPDRGTYEQYF
V gene: TRBV19; D gene: -; J gene: TRBJ2-5; clone size: once; CDR3 DNA: TGTGCCAGTAGTAGGGCTTACCAAGAGACCCAGTACTTC; CDR3 protein: CASSRAYQETQYF
V gene: TRBV7-8; D gene: TRBD1; J gene: TRBJ1-5; clone size: -; CDR3 DNA: TGTGCCAGCAGCCCCGGGTGGGGACAGGGTAGTCAGCCCCAGCATTTT; CDR3 protein: CASSPGWGQGSQPQHF
V gene: TRBV29-1; D gene: TRBD1; J gene: TRBJ2-7; clone size: -; CDR3 DNA: TGCAGCGCAACAGGGGACTACGAGCAGTACTTC; CDR3 protein: CSATGDYEQYF
V gene: TRBV6-2/TRBV6-3; D gene: TRBD1; J gene: TRBJ1-5; clone size: -; CDR3 DNA: TGTGCCAGCAGTTACTCGCTAACCCGAGGGACAGGGGGTCAGCCCCAGCATTTT; CDR3 protein: CASSYSLTRGTGGQPQHF
V gene: TRBV13; D gene: -; J gene: TRBJ1-6; clone size: -; CDR3 DNA: TGTGCCAGCAGCCACGCTCCGGGACTTAATTCACCCCTCCACTTT; CDR3 protein: CASSHAPGLNSPLHF
V gene: TRBV28; D gene: TRBD1; J gene: TRBJ2-1; clone size: -; CDR3 DNA: TGTGCCGGTCGGGACAGGGGGTACAATGAGCAGTTCTTC; CDR3 protein: CAGRDRGYNEQFF
V gene: TRBV5-1; D gene: TRBD1; J gene: TRBJ1-5; clone size: -; CDR3 DNA: TGCGCCAGCAGCCCCGGGGACAGGGAGAATCAGCCCCAGCATTTT; CDR3 protein: CASSPGDRENQPQHF
V gene: TRBV5-4; D gene: TRBD2; J gene: TRBJ2-7; clone size: -; CDR3 DNA: TGTGCCAGCAGCTCCTTGCGGGGGGGCCTCGGCGAGCAGTACTTC; CDR3 protein: CASSSLRGGLGEQYF
V gene: TRBV19; D gene: -; J gene: TRBJ1-4; clone size: -; CDR3 DNA: TGTGCCAGTAGTCCATCCCACGGGGTGGGTAATGAAAAACTGTTTTTT; CDR3 protein: CASSPSHGVGNEKLFF
V gene: TRBV7-2; D gene: -; J gene: TRBJ1-2; clone size: -; CDR3 DNA: TGTGCCAGCAGCTTAGCGCCGCGGGGAGGCTACACCTTC; CDR3 protein: CASSLAPRGGYTF
V gene: TRBV6-6; D gene: -; J gene: TRBJ1-3; clone size: once; CDR3 DNA: TGTGCCAGCAGCTACCTCTCTGCGGGAAACACCATATATTTT; CDR3 protein: CASSYLSAGNTIYF
V gene: TRBV13; D gene: TRBD1; J gene: TRBJ1-2; clone size: -; CDR3 DNA: TGTGCCAGCAGCGAGGGACAGACGAACTATGGCTACACCTTC; CDR3 protein: CASSEGQTNYGYTF
V gene: TRBV19; D gene: -; J gene: TRBJ1-2; clone size: -; CDR3 DNA: TGTGCCAGCCGGGCGGGAGGCAACTATGGCTACACCTTC; CDR3 protein: CASRAGGNYGYTF
V gene: TRBV19; D gene: -; J gene: TRBJ1-5; clone size: -; CDR3 DNA: TGTGCCACTCACCTGCGGGGGGCGGATAGCAATCAGCCCCAGCATTTT; CDR3 protein: CATHLRGADSNQPQHF
V gene: TRBV6-2/TRBV6-3; D gene: TRBD2; J gene: TRBJ2-4; clone size: -; CDR3 DNA: TGTGCCAGCAGTCGCCTGGGCGGGAGGGCCAAAAACATTCAGTACTTC; CDR3 protein: CASSRLGGRAKNIQYF
V gene: TRBV20-1; D gene: -; J gene: TRBJ2-1; clone size: -; CDR3 DNA: TGCAGTGCTTTCAACGGGGAGCAGTTCTTC; CDR3 protein: CSAFNGEQFF
V gene: TRBV28; D gene: -; J gene: TRBJ1-3; clone size: -; CDR3 DNA: TGTGCCAGCAGTTTGGGTCTGAGGGCCGGAAACACCATATATTTT; CDR3 protein: CASSLGLRAGNTIYF
V gene: TRBV28; D gene: -; J gene: TRBJ1-2; clone size: -; CDR3 DNA: TGTGCCAGTTGGACGGAGGCAGACTATGGCTACACCTTC; CDR3 protein: CASWTEADYGYTF
V gene: TRBV6-5; D gene: -; J gene: TRBJ1-5; clone size: -; CDR3 DNA: TGTGCCAGCAGTTCACATAGCCTTAATCAGCCCCAGCATTTT; CDR3 protein: CASSSHSLNQPQHF
V gene: TRBV30; D gene: TRBD1; J gene: TRBJ1-1; clone size: -; CDR3 DNA: TGTGCCGCGGACAGGGAGGGGCGAGCTTTCTTT; CDR3 protein: CAADREGRAFF
V gene: TRBV2; D gene: -; J gene: TRBJ1-3; clone size: -; CDR3 DNA: TGTGCCAGCAGGCCACAGGGTTCAGGAAACACCATATATTTT; CDR3 protein: CASRPQGSGNTIYF
V gene: TRBV19; D gene: TRBD1; J gene: TRBJ2-7; clone size: -; CDR3 DNA: TGTGCCAGTAGTAATTTGGCAGGGGGCTCCTACGAGCAGTACTTC; CDR3 protein: CASSNLAGGSYEQYF
V gene: TRBV2; D gene: -; J gene: TRBJ1-6; clone size: -; CDR3 DNA: TGTGCCAGCAGTGAATACAGCGGGGTTAATTCACCCCTCCACTTT; CDR3 protein: CASSEYSGVNSPLHF
V gene: TRBV30; D gene: -; J gene: TRBJ1-5; clone size: once; CDR3 DNA: TGTGCCTGGTCCCGTGGGCTGGGTCAGCCCCAGCATTTT; CDR3 protein: CAWSRGLGQPQHF
V gene: TRBV18; D gene: -; J gene: TRBJ1-1; clone size: once; CDR3 DNA: TGTGCCAGCTCACGTACCGGGACACGAGACACTGAAGCTTTCTTT; CDR3 protein: CASSRTGTRDTEAFF
V gene: TRBV6-1; D gene: TRBD1; J gene: TRBJ1-5; clone size: -; CDR3 DNA: TGTGCCAGCAGTGAGATTAGGGACAGGGTAACGGATCAGCCCCAGCATTTT; CDR3 protein: CASSEIRDRVTDQPQHF